A single sample gave rise to the 27 T cell receptor beta chains below, sequenced in a study of blood T cell repertoires in COVID-19. Data came from immunoSEQ multiplex PCR; TCRdb stores just in-frame clones and leaves some out. The data contain 150,000 or so clones, more than 65% of them singletons. Sequenced sample: peripheral blood. These receptors came from a woman aged 60-75 years with acute or convalescent COVID-19.

CDR3 DNA sequence: TGTGCCAGCTCACCAGGGACAGGGAGAACTGAAGCTTTCTTT. It encodes CASSPGTGRTEAFF. The rearrangement links TRBV18 to TRBJ1-1; 9 positions agree with TRBD1. CDR1 and CDR2 from the germline V gene are KGHSH and LQKENI. The CDR3 spans 14 residues. Trimming took 2 bases from V and 5 from J; bases not matched to a gene: 3.

The gene calls are TRBV23-1 and TRBJ1-1, with 10 bases that match TRBD1. TRBV23-1 is designated an ORF whose function remains uncertain. This CDR3 spans 15 amino acids. Trimming at V came to 9 bases and at J to 5 bases, leaving 12 bases not matched to a gene. The CDR3 region is CARTIKDRGKTEAFF. Written as DNA, the CDR3 is TGCGCCAGAACAATCAAGGACAGGGGGAAAACTGAAGCTTTCTTT.

Regarding this clone: A read error may account for a junction end that differs from germline. The chain links TRBV7-7 to TRBJ2-3; possible D gene TRBD2, 6 bases. The CDR3 sequence is 13 residues long. From germline, CDR1 is SSHAT and CDR2 FNYEAQ (reference sequence). The CDR3 nucleotides read TGTGCTAGCAGCCCAGCTAGCGCACATACGCAGTATTTT. Translating gives CASSPASAHTQYF.

V gene TRBV6-9 combines with J gene TRBJ1-5; 7 bases are shared with TRBD1. This CDR3 contains 12 residues. Germline V CDR1 and CDR2: MNHGY, SVAAGI. V shed 11 bases and J 4 bases; nucleotides not matched to a gene: 5. The chain's CDR3 is CAGQQGNQPQHF. In DNA form, the CDR3 reads TGTGCCGGACAACAGGGGAATCAGCCCCAGCATTTT.

The V and J genes are TRBV3-1 (or the pseudogene TRBV3-2) and TRBJ1-4, with a tentative D call TRBD1 (5 bases). From germline, CDR1 is LGHDT and CDR2 YNNKEL (reference sequence). The germline V and J ends were trimmed by 4 bases and 0 bases, with 12 bases remaining between them. This CDR3 spans 16 amino acids. The CDR3 loop is CASSPAGVSTNEKLFF. The CDR3 DNA reads TGTGCCAGCAGCCCCGCGGGGGTTTCAACTAATGAAAAACTGTTTTTT.

The table lists this clone with a count of one. The rearrangement joins TRBV7-9 to TRBJ2-6; 7 positions match TRBD2. The CDR3 extends over 17 amino acids. CDR1 SEHNR and CDR2 FQNEAQ come from the germline V gene (reference sequence). J was trimmed by 0 bases and V by 5 bases; bases with no gene match: 7. The CDR3 DNA is TGTGCCAGCAGCCTACCAAGCGGGACCTCTGGGGCCAACGTCCTGACTTTC. Protein product: CASSLPSGTSGANVLTF. Full variable domain (outside the CDR3, taken from reference TRBV7-9 and TRBJ2-6): DTGVSQNPRHKITKRGQNVTFRCDPISEHNRLYWYRQTLGQGPEFLTYFQNEAQLEKSRLLSDRFSAERPKGSFSTLEIQRTEQGDSAMYLCASSLPSGTSGANVLTFGAGSRLTVL.

The rearrangement joins TRBV12-3 or TRBV12-4 to TRBJ2-7; D is undetermined. Trimming took off 3 bases at V and 2 bases at J, with 8 bases between the two ends. This CDR3 is built from 13 residues. The CDR3 DNA is TGTGCCAGCAGTTTTGTAAACACCTACGAGCAGTACTTC. Protein sequence: CASSFVNTYEQYF.

The V call is TRBV28, the J call TRBJ1-5; TRBD1 might be the D (6 bases). V was shortened by 11 bases and J by 3 bases, with 20 bases between the two germline ends. The CDR3 consists of 15 residues. Germline CDR1 reads MDHEN; CDR2 reads SYDVKM. CDR3 nucleotide sequence: TGTGCCGTCAGTCAACCCCCGGGACACAATCAGCCCCAGCATTTT. This sequence encodes CAVSQPPGHNQPQHF.

The chain employs TRBV7-6 and TRBJ1-5; TRBD1 agrees at 8 bases. This CDR3 is built from 15 residues. V shed 2 bases and J 3 bases; nucleotides not matched to a gene: 3. CDR1 SGHVS and CDR2 FNYEAQ come from the germline V gene. The CDR3 bases are TGTGCCAGCAGCTTACTGACAGGGGACAATCAGCCCCAGCATTTT. Protein: CASSLLTGDNQPQHF.

The rearrangement joins TRBV5-4 to TRBJ2-5; possible D gene TRBD2, 5 bases. The CDR3 has 14 residues. CDR1 and CDR2 from the germline V gene are SGHNT and YYREEE (reference sequence). The ends were cut back, 4 bases at V and 3 bases at J, with 13 bases in the middle. The CDR3 nucleotides are TGTGCCAGCAGCACGGCGGGCGGCGAAGAGACCCAGTACTTC. Its translation: CASSTAGGEETQYF.

The chain is built from TRBV7-8 and TRBJ2-1; D is possibly TRBD1 (6 bases). This CDR3 is built from 15 residues. Per the germline V gene, CDR1 is SGHVS and CDR2 is FQNEAQ. V was trimmed by 5 bases and J by 8 bases, leaving 19 bases between them. CDR3 in DNA: TGTGCCAGCAGCAAAACAGGGATAAGTTTCGATGAGCAGTTCTTC. Protein sequence: CASSKTGISFDEQFF.

The rearrangement links TRBV18 to TRBJ1-5; D is unresolved. In germline, CDR1 is KGHSH, CDR2 LQKENI. V lost 5 bases and J lost 6, with 17 bases in between. The CDR3 covers 15 residues. CDR3 sequence (DNA): TGTGCCAGCTCATTGCTATCAGAACGAGGTCAGCCCCAGCATTTT. As protein: CASSLLSERGQPQHF.

There are a few counts of this clone. The chain uses TRBV19 and TRBJ2-2; 14 positions match TRBD2. CDR3 length equals 17 residues. The germline CDR1 and CDR2 sequences are LNHDA and SQIVND (reference sequence). The ends lost 7 bases at V and 4 bases at J; junction bases unmatched: 8. CDR3: CASTTSGRASSTGELFF. DNA of the CDR3: TGTGCCAGTACGACTAGCGGGAGGGCCTCGAGCACCGGGGAGCTGTTTTTT.

The chain recombines TRBV11-2 with TRBJ2-1, with 8 bases identical to TRBD2. Losses at the gene ends were 1 base for V and 7 bases for J; bases not matched to a gene: 6. The CDR3 totals 15 residues. The germline gives CDR1 SGHAT, CDR2 FQNNGV. CDR3 sequence: CASSLGAGGKNEQFF. CDR3 nucleotides: TGTGCCAGCAGCTTAGGCGCGGGGGGTAAAAATGAGCAGTTCTTC.

The chain uses TRBV9 and TRBJ1-1; D not certain. The CDR3 is 10 amino acids. V gave up 7 bases and J gave up 4 bases, with 5 bases separating them. CDR1 is SGDLS, CDR2 YYNGEE, per germline. CDR3 coding DNA: TGTGCCAGCCTGTTCACTGAAGCTTTCTTT. The encoded protein is CASLFTEAFF.

This clone was seen more than once but under ten times. V is TRBV7-2 and J is TRBJ2-3; D perhaps matches TRBD2 (7 bases). There are 14 residues in the CDR3. The germline V gene has CDR1 SGHTA and CDR2 FQGNSA. With 6 bases removed from V and 4 bases from J, the gap between germline ends came to 14 bases. This CDR3 reads CASSPSGGPDTQYF. The CDR3 coding sequence is TGTGCCAGCAGTCCTTCGGGGGGCCCAGATACGCAGTATTTT.

The CDR3 DNA sequence: TGTGCCAGCAGCTTATCTAGCGGGAGGTCCTACAATGAGCAGTTCTTC. Its protein product is CASSLSSGRSYNEQFF. This chain links TRBV7-3 with TRBJ2-1, with 11 bases identical to TRBD2. This CDR3 has 16 amino acids. Germline V gene lookup returns CDR1 SGHTA and CDR2 FQGTGA. The junction had 1 base not matched to a gene; V was cut back by 2 bases and J by 1 base.

The chain uses TRBV28 and TRBJ2-3, with D possibly TRBD1 on 5 matching bases. The V gene's germline CDR1 is MDHEN and CDR2 SYDVKM. V was shortened by 5 bases and J by 6 bases, with 9 bases between the two germline ends. The CDR3 sequence is 12 residues long. CDR3 loop: CASSTTGDTQYF. The CDR3 DNA follows: TGTGCCAGCAGTACCACAGGTGATACGCAGTATTTT.

The rearrangement links TRBV3-1 (or the pseudogene TRBV3-2) to TRBJ1-2; 11 bases line up with TRBD1. The length of the CDR3 is 17 residues. In germline, CDR1 is LGHDT, CDR2 YNNKEL (reference sequence). With 0 bases clipped from V and 7 bases from J, the junction kept 10 bases outside the gene matches. The CDR3 region has the DNA TGTGCCAGCAGCCAAGATGTCCGAGGACAGGGGGCTGTTGGCTACACCTTC. Its translation is CASSQDVRGQGAVGYTF.

The genes are TRBV6-1 and TRBJ1-6, with D tentatively TRBD1 (5 bases). Germline V gene lookup returns CDR1 MNHNS and CDR2 SASEGT. This CDR3 is 15 amino acids long. V was trimmed by 0 bases and J by 8 bases, leaving 11 bases between them. In nucleotides, the CDR3 is TGTGCCAGCAGTGAAGCCGGGGGGTTGCATTCACCCCTCCACTTT. This sequence encodes CASSEAGGLHSPLHF.

This chain joins TRBV28 and TRBJ2-2, with TRBD1 matching 7 bases. V lost 5 bases to trimming and J lost 4 bases; unmatched junction nucleotides: 7. Germline CDR1 is MDHEN and CDR2 is SYDVKM. This CDR3 is built from 15 residues. CDR3 sequence: CASSRAGTATGELFF. In DNA, the CDR3 is TGTGCCAGCAGTCGTGCCGGGACAGCCACCGGGGAGCTGTTTTTT.

The genes are TRBV14 and TRBJ1-2; D not certain. The CDR3 contains 14 residues. V was trimmed by 1 base and J by 6 bases, leaving 12 bases between them. The germline V gene encodes CDR1 SGHDN and CDR2 FVKESK. This CDR3 reads CASSQARGIDGYTF. The DNA for the CDR3 is TGTGCCAGCAGCCAAGCAAGAGGGATCGATGGCTACACCTTC.

The chain recombines TRBV11-3 with TRBJ2-2; 7 nucleotides line up with TRBD1. J was trimmed by 4 bases and V by 4 bases; bases with no gene match: 9. In germline, CDR1 is SGHNT, CDR2 YENEEA. This CDR3 region has 16 residues. This CDR3 reads CASSSRDSPFTGELFF. The DNA of the CDR3 is TGTGCCAGCAGCTCCCGGGACAGTCCATTCACCGGGGAGCTGTTTTTT.

The V and J genes are TRBV5-1 and TRBJ1-4; tentatively, D is TRBD1 (5 bases). The V and J ends lost 7 bases and 8 bases respectively, with 15 bases between them. CDR1 and CDR2 from the germline V gene are SGHRS and YFSETQ. This CDR3 contains 13 residues. In DNA, the CDR3 is TGCGCCAGCCAGCGCTCTTCAGGGGAAAAACTGTTTTTT. It specifies CASQRSSGEKLFF.

The chain combines TRBV4-2 with TRBJ1-1; possibly TRBD1 for D (5 bases). Trimming left V 4 bases short and J 11 bases short, with 17 bases between. This CDR3 comprises 13 residues. Germline V gives CDR1 LGHNA, CDR2 YNFKEQ. Here the CDR3 reads CASSPSRGEVAFF. In DNA, the CDR3 is TGTGCCAGCAGCCCCAGCCGGGGGGAGGTGGCTTTCTTT.

The chain has TRBV21-1 and TRBJ1-2; the table names TRBD1, a call not compared with the DNA. TRBV21-1 is a recognized pseudogene. This CDR3 has 15 amino acids. CDR3 sequence reads: CASNGGTGRDYGYTF. In DNA form, the CDR3 reads TGTGCCAGCAACGGAGGGACAGGGAGGGACTATGGCTACACCTTC.

The V gene is TRBV5-4, the J gene TRBJ2-5, with 7 bases matching TRBD1. CDR1 is SGHNT, CDR2 YYREEE, per germline (reference sequence). This CDR3 contains 15 residues. With 4 bases clipped from V and 2 bases from J, the junction kept 8 bases outside the gene matches. CDR3 sequence reads: CASSPGTAIQETQYF. CDR3 DNA: TGTGCCAGCAGCCCCGGGACAGCCATTCAAGAGACCCAGTACTTC.